This T cell receptor (beta chain) was found in a study of cytomegalovirus exposure and HLA in healthy donors. General study findings and limits: A later analysis appeared to link common viral pathogens to several of the most significant clusters. Reports showed the classifier diagnosing cytomegalovirus status with high specificity and sensitivity. Fewer than 20,000 TCR beta sequences were associated with HLA alleles at 0.05 false discovery rate in a later analysis.

PCR primers comprised 60 Vbeta and 13 Jbeta primers. Method: immunoSEQ multiplex PCR; TCRdb's copy keeps in-frame clones and lacks some. The sample has 80,000 to 100,000 clones, 81% seen once. Worth noting for this clone: The target antigen is unknown.

V dropped 1 base and J dropped 4 bases, with 10 bases sitting between them. The CDR3 runs to 14 residues. The germline CDR1 and CDR2 sequences are LGHNA and YSLEER. The specimen sequenced was PBMCs. This chain uses TRBV4-3 with TRBJ1-2; D uncertain. This receptor was taken from a man aged 35-49 years in good health and CMV-seronegative. The chain's CDR3 is CASSQGFGIYGYTF. DNA of the CDR3: TGCGCCAGCAGCCAAGGTTTCGGGATCTATGGCTACACCTTC.